This T cell receptor beta chain came from a study of Ad26.COV2.S vaccination and SARS-CoV-2 variants. The CDR3 extends over 13 amino acids. After removal of 5 bases from V and 7 bases from J, the junction contained 5 bases not matched to a gene. The V gene's germline CDR1 is SEHNR and CDR2 FQNEAQ (reference sequence). The data were produced by immunoSEQ multiplex PCR, yet TCRdb's version contains in-frame clones alone and is incomplete. In the table there are around 400,000 clones, approximately 89% of which are singletons. Described treatment: some 20 received Ad26.COV2.S at low or high dose, single or two shots; 5 received placebo; per-sample allocation not given. Sampling took place 63 days after the first vaccine or placebo injection. Concerning this clone itself: Distinct nucleotide sequences in the sample also encode this CDR3.

This TCR was sampled from a person aged 18 to 65 who received the Ad26.COV2.S COVID-19 vaccine or a placebo. The specimen comprised peripheral blood, sampled in a trial of Ad26.COV2.S vaccine versus placebo. The chain uses TRBV7-9 and TRBJ2-7; 10 bases are a match to TRBD1. The CDR3 protein is CASSRQGAGEQYF. The CDR3 DNA reads TGTGCCAGCAGCCGACAGGGGGCGGGGGAGCAGTACTTC.